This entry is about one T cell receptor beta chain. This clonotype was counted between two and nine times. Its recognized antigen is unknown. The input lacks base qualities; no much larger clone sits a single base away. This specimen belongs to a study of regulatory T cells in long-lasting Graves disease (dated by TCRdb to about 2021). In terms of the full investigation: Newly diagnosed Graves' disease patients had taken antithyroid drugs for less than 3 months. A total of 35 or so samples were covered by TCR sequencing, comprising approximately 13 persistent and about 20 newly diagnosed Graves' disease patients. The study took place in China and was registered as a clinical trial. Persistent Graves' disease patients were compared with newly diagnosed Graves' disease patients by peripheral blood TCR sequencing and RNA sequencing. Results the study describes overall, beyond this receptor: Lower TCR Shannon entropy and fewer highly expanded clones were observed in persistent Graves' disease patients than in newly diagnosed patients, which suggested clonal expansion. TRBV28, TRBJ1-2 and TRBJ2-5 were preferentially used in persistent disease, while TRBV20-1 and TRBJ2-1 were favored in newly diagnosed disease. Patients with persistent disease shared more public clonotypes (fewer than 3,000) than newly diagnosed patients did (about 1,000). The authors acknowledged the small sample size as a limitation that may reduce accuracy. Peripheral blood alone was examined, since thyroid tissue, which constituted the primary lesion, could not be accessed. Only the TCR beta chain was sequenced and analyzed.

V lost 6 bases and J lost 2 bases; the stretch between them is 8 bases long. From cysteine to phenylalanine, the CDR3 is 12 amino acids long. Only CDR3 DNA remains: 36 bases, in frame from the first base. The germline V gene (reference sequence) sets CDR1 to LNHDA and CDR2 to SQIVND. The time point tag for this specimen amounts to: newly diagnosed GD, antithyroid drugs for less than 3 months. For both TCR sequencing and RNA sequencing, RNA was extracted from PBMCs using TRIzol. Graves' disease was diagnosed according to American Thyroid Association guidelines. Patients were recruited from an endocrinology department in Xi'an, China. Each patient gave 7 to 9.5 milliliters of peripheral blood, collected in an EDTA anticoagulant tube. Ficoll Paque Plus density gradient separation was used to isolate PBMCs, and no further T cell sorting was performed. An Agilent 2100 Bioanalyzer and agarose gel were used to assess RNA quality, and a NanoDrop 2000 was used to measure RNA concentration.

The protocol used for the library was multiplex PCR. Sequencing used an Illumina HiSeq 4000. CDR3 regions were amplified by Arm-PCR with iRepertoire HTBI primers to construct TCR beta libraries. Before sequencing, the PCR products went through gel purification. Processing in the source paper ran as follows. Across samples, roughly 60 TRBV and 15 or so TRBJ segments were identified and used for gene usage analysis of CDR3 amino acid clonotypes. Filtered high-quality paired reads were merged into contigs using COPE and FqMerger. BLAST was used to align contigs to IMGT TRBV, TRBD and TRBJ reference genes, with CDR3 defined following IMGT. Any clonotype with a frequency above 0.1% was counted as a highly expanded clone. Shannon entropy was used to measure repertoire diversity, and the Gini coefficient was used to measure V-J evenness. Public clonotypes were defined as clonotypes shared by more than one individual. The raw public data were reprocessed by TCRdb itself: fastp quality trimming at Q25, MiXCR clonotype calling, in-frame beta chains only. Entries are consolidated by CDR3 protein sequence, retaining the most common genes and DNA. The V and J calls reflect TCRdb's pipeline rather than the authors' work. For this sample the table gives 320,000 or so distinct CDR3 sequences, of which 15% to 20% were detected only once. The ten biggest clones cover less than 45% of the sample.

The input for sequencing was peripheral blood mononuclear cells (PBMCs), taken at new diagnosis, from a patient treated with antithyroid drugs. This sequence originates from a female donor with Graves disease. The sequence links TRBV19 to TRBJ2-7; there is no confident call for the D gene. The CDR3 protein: CASSGIAYEQYF. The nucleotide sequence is TGTGCCAGTAGCGGAATCGCCTACGAGCAGTACTTC.